This T cell receptor (beta chain) was identified in a study of OX40 agonist ivuxolimab in advanced cancers. Overall study: Patients were given ivuxolimab, an antibody that agonizes OX40 (CD134). Ivuxolimab doses were 0.01, 0.1, 0.3, 1.5, 3 or 10 mg/kg every 2 weeks.

On this clone itself: Its antigen remains unidentified.

Libraries were prepared by immunoSEQ multiplex PCR; TCRdb keeps only in-frame clonotypes and omits some of them. The sample includes tens of thousands of clones, around 90% of them seen just once. The germline V gene encodes CDR1 SQVTM and CDR2 ANQGSEA. The length of the CDR3 is 13 residues. Trimming took off 4 bases at V and 4 bases at J, with 13 bases between the two ends. General study results and limits: Patients with a partial response at 0.1-3.0 mg/kg had among the lowest clonal expansion. By week 6 at 0.1 to 3.0 mg/kg, blood CD4+ and CD8+ T cells had expanded clonally.

The receptor was isolated from an adult with an advanced solid tumor such as melanoma, head and neck, liver or kidney cancer. The sequences come from CD4+ or CD8+ T cells sorted from blood, collected in a trial of the OX40 agonist ivuxolimab. V and J are TRBV29-1 and TRBJ1-2; no firm D call. CDR3 DNA: TGCAGCGTTGGGGCGGACGCCGCCTATGGCTACACCTTC. As protein: CSVGADAAYGYTF.